This T cell receptor (beta chain) came from a study of blood T cell repertoires in COVID-19. On the study more broadly: Donors in the United States, Italy and Spain gave samples during acute or convalescent COVID-19. Nucleic acid was either cDNA or gDNA, and it came from T cells, B-cell-depleted T cells, or PBMCs.

In the authors' workflow: Using reference gene primer amplification, nucleated cell counts were estimated. Repertoires were generated with immunoSEQ multiplex PCR, while TCRdb's copy carries only in-frame clones and drops some. V and J calls plus clone size are reproduced from that table; the DNA served to infer D and trimming. Altogether more than 55,000 clones are present, over 65% being singletons, with the ten largest covering roughly 20%. Germline V gives CDR1 PRHDT, CDR2 FYEKMQ (reference sequence). V lost 1 base to trimming and J lost 10 bases; unmatched junction nucleotides: 7. This CDR3 has 14 residues.

Sequences were obtained from peripheral blood. The sequence came from an elderly man with active or convalescent COVID-19. The J gene is TRBJ1-1, the V gene TRBV13, with 9 bases lining up with TRBD1. The CDR3 region is CASSLDRQGVRAFF. The CDR3 DNA reads as TGTGCCAGCAGCTTAGACCGACAGGGGGTGAGAGCTTTCTTT.